The TCR beta chain described here comes from a study of cytomegalovirus exposure and HLA in healthy donors. Notes on the study in general: DRB1 had the most TCR associations and HLA-C the fewest, a later analysis found, with rates varying by HLA locus. Apart from CMV serostatus, no immune exposure information was available.

The primer mix had 60 Vbeta and 13 Jbeta primers. Repertoires were generated with immunoSEQ multiplex PCR, while TCRdb's copy carries only in-frame clones and drops some. Of over 110,000 clones in the sample, around 80% are singletons; the top ten hold around 1.2%. Unmatched junction bases numbered 9, after V lost 8 bases and J lost 3 bases. CDR3 length: 15 amino acids. Germline V gene data show CDR1 as LNHDA and CDR2 as SQIVND (reference sequence). Points on this clone: The antigen is not known.

This clonotype was sampled from a male donor in good health and CMV-seropositive. The chain carries TRBV19 and TRBJ1-2; 10 nucleotides align to TRBD1. The material sequenced was PBMCs. This CDR3 reads CASHFPGQGDYGYTF. DNA for the CDR3: TGTGCCAGTCACTTCCCCGGACAGGGGGACTATGGCTACACCTTC.